This is a list of T cell receptor beta chains from one sample in a study of T cells expressing NK-cell markers. TCRdb re-called the 5' RACE reads and gives one entry per CDR3 protein, without DNA. This sample's table reports about 430,000 distinct CDR3 sequences. Sequencing input: blood T cells: a sorted CD56 or NKG2C T cell subset, CD4+ or CD8+ T cells, or bulk PBMC T cells (not recorded which). The receptors were gathered from a woman aged 50 to 60 in good health. Each CDR3 is given with its conserved first and last residue.

>TRBJ2-3|TRBV20-1
CSALKDPDTQYF
>TRBJ2-7|TRBV11-1
CASSGGPDEQYF
>TRBJ2-5|TRBV12-3/TRBV12-4
CASSSEKLAGGQETQYF
>TRBJ2-3|TRBV7-2
CASSLGTGLPDTQYF
>TRBJ1-5|TRBV10-3
CAIQGTYNQPQHF
>TRBJ2-3|TRBV3-1
CASSQGVGYTDTQYF
>TRBJ2-5|TRBV11-3
CASRPTGGRETQYF
>TRBJ2-3|TRBV5-1
CASSLAPTSTDTQYF
>TRBJ2-2|TRBV11-3
CASSLGRKTNTGELFF
>TRBJ2-1|TRBV18
CASSPEYGDNEQFF
>TRBJ2-7|TRBV12-3/TRBV12-4
CASEGLAGGEGEQYF
>TRBJ2-2|TRBV5-1
CASSLALAGRTNTGELFF
>TRBJ2-7|TRBV5-1
CASSSAGYLYEQYF
>TRBJ2-1|TRBV4-1
CASSQGGAGTPYNEQFF
>TRBJ2-1|TRBV4-2
CASSHGQAGGRDNEQFF
>TRBJ2-5|TRBV28
CASSSPRGGGETQYF
>TRBJ1-2|TRBV20-1
CSAGEVQNYGYTF
>TRBJ2-7|TRBV3-1
CASSRGRERAYEQYF
>TRBJ2-5|TRBV5-1
CASSFSGTSGRSETQYF
>TRBJ2-1|TRBV2
CASMGGEFSGRGNEQFF
>TRBJ1-1|TRBV18
CASSPNRGQGEAFF
>TRBJ2-7|TRBV7-9
CASSTRTGSPLSYEQYF
>TRBJ2-1|TRBV28
CASSPSGRIGNEQFF
>TRBJ2-3|TRBV30
CAWSPSLARQYF
>TRBJ2-3|TRBV11-2
CASSMGGTDTQYF
>TRBJ2-1|TRBV10-3
CAIGGGSGSLDNEQFF
>TRBJ2-5|TRBV10-2
CASSQGAGGTQYF
>TRBJ2-3|TRBV25-1
CASSILAGGIDTQYF
>TRBJ2-2|TRBV11-3
CASSTGQGAGGELFF
>TRBJ2-1|TRBV11-3
CASSSSTSGRRNEQFF
>TRBJ2-7|TRBV7-9
CASSLGVRRGTNSYEQYF
>TRBJ2-5|TRBV5-1
CASGLATQETQYF
>TRBJ2-1|TRBV18
CASTGERASSYNEQFF
>TRBJ1-2|TRBV7-8
CASSLGFRYYGYTF
>TRBJ1-1|TRBV20-1
CSARVRGANTEAFF
>TRBJ2-1|TRBV10-2
CASGVGLGGEQFF
>TRBJ2-3|TRBV5-1
CASGPPGTSGSSQYF
>TRBJ2-2|TRBV27
CASSFSYRETGELFF
>TRBJ2-1|TRBV6-6
CASSTLTSGRAYNEQFF
>TRBJ2-3|TRBV20-1
CSALLHRQGSTDTQYF